This T cell receptor (beta chain) was recovered during a study of chemoradiotherapy in HPV16-positive cancers. Across the study: Two HPV16-positive patients' cells yielded candidate HPV-specific clones and common motifs. Study results and caveats: The functional HPV-specific definition rests on just a couple of HPV16-positive patients. Non-HPV-specific T cells did not expand in tumors during treatment, whereas candidate HPV-specific clones and E7-related motifs did.

The assay was immunoSEQ multiplex PCR, and TCRdb's table has in-frame clones only and misses some. The table shows about 2,000 clones, with more than 75% occurring only once. Repertoires were sampled repeatedly during chemoradiotherapy. For this clone: Its antigen is unidentified.

The clonotype comes from a human donor with HPV-associated anogenital cancer. This specimen consisted of tumor tissue, obtained from a patient who underwent chemoradiotherapy.

CDR3 bases: TGCGCCAGCAGTCACGCTAGCGACGGCGAGCAGTACTTC. Encoded protein: CASSHASDGEQYF. The chain links TRBV10-1 to TRBJ2-7; D is possibly TRBD2 (6 bases). CDR3 length equals 13 residues. Trimming stripped 5 bases from V and 6 bases from J, with 14 bases between. Germline V CDR1 and CDR2: WNHNN, SYGVQD (reference sequence).